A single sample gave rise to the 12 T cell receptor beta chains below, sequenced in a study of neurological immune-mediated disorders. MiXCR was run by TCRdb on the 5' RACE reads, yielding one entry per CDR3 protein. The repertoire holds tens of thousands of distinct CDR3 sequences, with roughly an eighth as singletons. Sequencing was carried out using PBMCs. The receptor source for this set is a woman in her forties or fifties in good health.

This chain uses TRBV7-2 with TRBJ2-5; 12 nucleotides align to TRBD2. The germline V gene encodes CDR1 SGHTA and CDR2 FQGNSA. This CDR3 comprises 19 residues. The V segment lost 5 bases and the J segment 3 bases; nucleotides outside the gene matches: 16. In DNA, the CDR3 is TGTGCCAGCAGCCCCCTTAGGTCTAGCGGGGGGGCGGGGGAAGAGACCCAGTACTTC. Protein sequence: CASSPLRSSGGAGEETQYF.

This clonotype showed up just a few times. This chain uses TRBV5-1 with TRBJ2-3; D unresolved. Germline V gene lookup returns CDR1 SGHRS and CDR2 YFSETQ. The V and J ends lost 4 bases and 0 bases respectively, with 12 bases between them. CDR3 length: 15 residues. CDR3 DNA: TGCGCCAGCAGCGCGGCAATAACTAGCACAGATACGCAGTATTTT. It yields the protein CASSAAITSTDTQYF. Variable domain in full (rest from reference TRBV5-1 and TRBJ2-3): KAGVTQTPRYLIKTRGQQVTLSCSPISGHRSVSWYQQTPGQGLQFLFEYFSETQRNKGNFPGRFSGRQFSNSRSEMNVSTLELGDSALYLCASSAAITSTDTQYFGPGTRLTVL.

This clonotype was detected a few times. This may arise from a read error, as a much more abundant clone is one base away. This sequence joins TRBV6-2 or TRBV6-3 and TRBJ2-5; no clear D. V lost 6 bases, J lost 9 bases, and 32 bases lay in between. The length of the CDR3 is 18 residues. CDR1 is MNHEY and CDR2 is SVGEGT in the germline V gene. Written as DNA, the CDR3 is TGTGCCAGCAGCCTCCTATGGCGCGGCGATTCCGACGATGAGCCCCAGTACTTC. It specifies CASSLLWRGDSDDEPQYF.

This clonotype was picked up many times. CDR3 DNA: TGTGCCAGCAGTTTGACAGGGGGATATAATTCACCCCTCCACTTT. Protein: CASSLTGGYNSPLHF. The chain recombines TRBV27 with TRBJ1-6, with 9 bases that match TRBD1. V shed 3 bases, J shed 4 bases, and the junction held 1 base outside the gene matches. CDR3 size: 15 residues. CDR1 is MNHEY, CDR2 SMNVEV, per germline (reference sequence).

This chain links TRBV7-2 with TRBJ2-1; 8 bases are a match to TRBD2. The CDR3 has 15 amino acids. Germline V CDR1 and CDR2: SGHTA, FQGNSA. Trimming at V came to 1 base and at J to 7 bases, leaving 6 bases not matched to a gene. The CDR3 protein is CASSLVRGAGNEQFF. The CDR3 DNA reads TGTGCCAGCAGCTTAGTGCGGGGGGCCGGGAATGAGCAGTTCTTC.

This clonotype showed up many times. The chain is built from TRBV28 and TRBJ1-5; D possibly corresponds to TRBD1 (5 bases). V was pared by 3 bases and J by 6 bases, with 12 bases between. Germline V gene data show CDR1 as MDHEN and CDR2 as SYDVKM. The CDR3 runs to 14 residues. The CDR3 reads CASSFIGAAQPQHF. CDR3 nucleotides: TGTGCCAGCAGTTTTATCGGGGCTGCTCAGCCCCAGCATTTT.

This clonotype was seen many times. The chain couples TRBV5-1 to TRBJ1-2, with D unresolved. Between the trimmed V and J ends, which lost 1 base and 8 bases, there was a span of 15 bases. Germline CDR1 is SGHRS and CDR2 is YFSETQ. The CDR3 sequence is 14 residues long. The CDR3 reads CASSLLWPQEGYTF. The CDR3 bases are TGCGCCAGCAGCTTGTTATGGCCTCAGGAGGGCTACACCTTC.

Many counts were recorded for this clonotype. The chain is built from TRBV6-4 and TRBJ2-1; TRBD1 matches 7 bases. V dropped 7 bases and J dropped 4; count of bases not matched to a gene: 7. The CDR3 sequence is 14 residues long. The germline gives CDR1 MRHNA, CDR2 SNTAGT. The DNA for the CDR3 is TGTGCCAGCAAACCCGGGACAGCGTACAATGAGCAGTTCTTC. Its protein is CASKPGTAYNEQFF.

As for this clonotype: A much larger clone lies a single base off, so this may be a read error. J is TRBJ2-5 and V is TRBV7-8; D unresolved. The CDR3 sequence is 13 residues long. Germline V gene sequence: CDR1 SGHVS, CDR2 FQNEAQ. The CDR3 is CAGSFKDKETQYF. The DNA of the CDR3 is TGTGCCGGCAGCTTCAAAGACAAAGAGACCCAGTACTTC. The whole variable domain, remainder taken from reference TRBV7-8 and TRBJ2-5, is GAGVSQSPRYKVAKRGQDVALRCDPISGHVSLFWYQQALGQGPEFLTYFQNEAQLDKSGLPSDRFFAERPEGSVSTLKIQRTQQEDSAVYLCAGSFKDKETQYFGPGTRLLVL.

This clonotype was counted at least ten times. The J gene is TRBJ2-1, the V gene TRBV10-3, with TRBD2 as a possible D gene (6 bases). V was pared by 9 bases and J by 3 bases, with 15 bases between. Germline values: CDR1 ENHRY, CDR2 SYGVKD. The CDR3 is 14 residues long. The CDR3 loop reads CAMRGGDNYNEQFF. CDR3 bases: TGTGCCATGCGGGGCGGGGATAACTACAATGAGCAGTTCTTC.

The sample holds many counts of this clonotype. CDR3 in amino acids: CSVEDRYLAKNIQYF. The CDR3 nucleotides read TGCAGCGTTGAAGATCGCTATCTAGCCAAAAACATTCAGTACTTC. This rearrangement joins TRBV29-1 to TRBJ2-4, with D unclear. The CDR3 consists of 15 residues. V lost 0 bases, J lost 0 bases, and 9 bases lay in between. The V gene's germline CDR1 is SQVTM and CDR2 ANQGSEA.

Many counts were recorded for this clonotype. CDR3 bases: TGTGCCAGCAGCATGGCTAGCGTCCCCTACGAGCAGTACTTC. This gives the protein CASSMASVPYEQYF. The V call is TRBV7-9, the J call TRBJ2-7; tentatively, D is TRBD2 (6 bases). Between the trimmed V and J ends, which lost 5 bases and 2 bases, there was a span of 13 bases. The CDR3 runs 14 residues. Germline CDR1 reads SEHNR; CDR2 reads FQNEAQ (reference sequence).